The source of this T cell receptor (beta chain) is a study of T cell responses to AZD1222 COVID-19 vaccine. Points from the study as a whole: Donors skewed white British and female; clonal diversity was possibly underestimated.

Measured with immunoSEQ multiplex PCR; TCRdb has only the in-frame clones, and not every one. There are some 96,000 clones in the sample; roughly 90% occur only once, and 1.8% lies in the top ten. As for this clone: Antigen specificity is unknown.

Germline V gives CDR1 SGHAT, CDR2 FQDESV (reference sequence). V dropped 5 bases and J dropped 1 base, with 9 bases sitting between them. This CDR3 has 14 amino acids. The source is an adult in good health. The rearrangement joins TRBV11-1 to TRBJ2-1; D uncertain. Sequencing was performed on peripheral blood, taken on day 0 of AZD1222 vaccination. The CDR3 sequence is CASSAGDSYNEQFF. CDR3 coding DNA: TGTGCCAGCAGCGCTGGGGATTCCTACAATGAGCAGTTCTTC.